A selection of T cell receptor beta chains follows, all from one sample in a study of T-cell memory formation after mild COVID-19. TCRdb re-analysed the 5' RACE reads in MiXCR, keeping a single row per CDR3 protein. The table shows under 250,000 distinct CDR3 sequences, with approximately 15% occurring only once. The sample comprised PBMCs or a T cell subset sorted from them (not recorded which). Receptors were obtained from an adult woman who had mild COVID-19 (a few samples of this study predate the infection). Cell type and time point are not known. Each CDR3 is given with its conserved first and last residue. A D gene is named only where the DNA matches it firmly. Clone size is shown for a subset of rows, as once, few, many or a class of expanded clone.

v_gene	abundance	j_gene	d_gene	CDR3nt	CDR3aa
TRBV10-3	-	TRBJ1-5	-	TGTGCCATCAGTGTCAGTGACAATCAGCCCCAGCATTTT	CAISVSDNQPQHF
TRBV12-3/TRBV12-4	few	TRBJ2-6	-	TGTGCCAGCAGTTTACTAGGGTGGGGCAGAACAACGGACAGCAGTGGGGCCAACGTCCTGACTTTC	CASSLLGWGRTTDSSGANVLTF
TRBV5-5	-	TRBJ2-3	TRBD2	TGTGCCAGCAGCTTGGGGCTAGCGGGGGGTTCTTCAGATACGCAGTATTTT	CASSLGLAGGSSDTQYF
TRBV6-1	few	TRBJ2-1	-	TGTGCCAGCAGGGTTCTCTCCTACAATGAGCAGTTCTTC	CASRVLSYNEQFF
TRBV4-2	few	TRBJ1-6	-	TGTGCCAGCAACACCCCCCAGGGACGGTCACCCCTCCACTTT	CASNTPQGRSPLHF
TRBV9	few	TRBJ1-6	-	TGTGCCAGCAGCGTAGACGGTTATAATTCACCCCTCCACTTT	CASSVDGYNSPLHF
TRBV4-1	once	TRBJ2-7	TRBD2	TGCGCCAGCAGCCCGACGGGAGGAAGGGCCTACGAGCAGTACTTC	CASSPTGGRAYEQYF
TRBV11-3	-	TRBJ2-7	TRBD2	TGTGCCAGCAGCTCCTCTAGCGGGGGCACCTACGAGCAGTACTTC	CASSSSSGGTYEQYF
TRBV24-1	-	TRBJ2-3	-	TGTGCCACCAGTGACAACTTGGCCGGGGATACGCAGTATTTT	CATSDNLAGDTQYF
TRBV5-1	few	TRBJ1-1	-	TGCGCCAGCAGCTTGGAGGGGGACCGCAACACTGAAGCTTTCTTT	CASSLEGDRNTEAFF
TRBV24-1	-	TRBJ2-2	-	TGTGCCACCAGTGAGCTGGACCCGAACACCGGGGAGCTGTTTTTT	CATSELDPNTGELFF